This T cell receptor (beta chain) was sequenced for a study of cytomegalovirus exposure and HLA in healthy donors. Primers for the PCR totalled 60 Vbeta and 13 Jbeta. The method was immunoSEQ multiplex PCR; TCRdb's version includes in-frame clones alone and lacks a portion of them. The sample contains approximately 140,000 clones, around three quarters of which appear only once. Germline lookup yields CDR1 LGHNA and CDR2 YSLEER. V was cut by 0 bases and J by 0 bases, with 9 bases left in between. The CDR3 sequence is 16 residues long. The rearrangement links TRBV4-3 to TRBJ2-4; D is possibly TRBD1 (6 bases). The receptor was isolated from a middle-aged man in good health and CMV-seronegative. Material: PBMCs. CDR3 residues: CASSQDTGLAKNIQYF. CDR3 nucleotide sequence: TGCGCCAGCAGCCAAGATACAGGGTTAGCCAAAAACATTCAGTACTTC.